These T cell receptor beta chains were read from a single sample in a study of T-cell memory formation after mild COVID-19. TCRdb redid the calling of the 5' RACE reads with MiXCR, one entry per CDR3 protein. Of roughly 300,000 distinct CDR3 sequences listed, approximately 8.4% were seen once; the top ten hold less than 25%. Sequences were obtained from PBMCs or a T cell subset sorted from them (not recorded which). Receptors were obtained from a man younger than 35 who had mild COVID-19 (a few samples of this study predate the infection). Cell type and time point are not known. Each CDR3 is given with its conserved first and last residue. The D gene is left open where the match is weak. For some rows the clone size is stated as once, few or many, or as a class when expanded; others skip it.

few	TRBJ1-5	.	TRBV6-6	TGTGCCAGCAGTTACCCGGCAGTAACAAATCAGCCCCAGCATTTT	CASSYPAVTNQPQHF
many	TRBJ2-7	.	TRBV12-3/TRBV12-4	TGTGCCAGCAGCCACGCCGGGGGGCTTAACTACGAGCAGTACTTC	CASSHAGGLNYEQYF
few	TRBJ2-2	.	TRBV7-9	TGTGCCAGCAGCCCCCCTTTGGGGGCAGACACCGGGGAGCTGTTTTTT	CASSPPLGADTGELFF
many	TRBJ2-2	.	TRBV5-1	TGCGCCAGCAGCTTATCCGGGGAGCTGTTTTTT	CASSLSGELFF
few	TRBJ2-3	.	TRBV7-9	TGTGCCAGTTTACTCAAAGATACAGATACGCAGTATTTT	CASLLKDTDTQYF
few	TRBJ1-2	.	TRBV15	TGTGCCACCAGCAGAGGTGGAGGGGAGGACTATGGCTACACCTTC	CATSRGGGEDYGYTF
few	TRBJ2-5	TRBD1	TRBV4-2	TGTGCCAGCAGCCAAGACCGGGACAGGGGAGAGACCCAGTACTTC	CASSQDRDRGETQYF
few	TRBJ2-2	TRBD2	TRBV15	TGTGCCACCAGCAGAACAATAGCGGGGGGGTACACCGGGGAGCTGTTTTTT	CATSRTIAGGYTGELFF
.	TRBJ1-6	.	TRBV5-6	TGTGCCAGCAGCTACAGCGGAGGCAGCTCACCCCTCCACTTT	CASSYSGGSSPLHF
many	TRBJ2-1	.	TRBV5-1	TGCGCCAGCAGCTTTGGCGGGGACAATGAGCAGTTCTTC	CASSFGGDNEQFF
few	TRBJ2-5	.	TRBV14	TGTGCCAGCAGCTTATTCCGACGTGGATTCGAAGAGACCCAGTACTTC	CASSLFRRGFEETQYF
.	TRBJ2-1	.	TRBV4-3	TGCGCCAGCAGCCAAGCTGACGCGGGGAGCTCCTACAATGAGCAGTTCTTC	CASSQADAGSSYNEQFF
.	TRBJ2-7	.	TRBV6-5	TGTGCCAGCAGTTACTCACCTACCCCTAGTTACGAGCAGTACTTC	CASSYSPTPSYEQYF
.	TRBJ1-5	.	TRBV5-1	TGCGCCAGCAGTTGGGGGGACGGCAATCAGCCCCAGCATTTT	CASSWGDGNQPQHF
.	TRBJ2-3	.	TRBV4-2	TGTGCCAGCAGCCCACAGGGAACAGGGTACCCAGATACGCAGTATTTT	CASSPQGTGYPDTQYF
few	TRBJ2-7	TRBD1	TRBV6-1	TGTGCCAGCAAACTCCACGGGACAGGGGATTACGAGCAGTACTTC	CASKLHGTGDYEQYF
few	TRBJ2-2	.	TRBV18	TGTGCCAGCTCACCATACGATAGCCGGACGAACACCGGGGAGCTGTTTTTT	CASSPYDSRTNTGELFF
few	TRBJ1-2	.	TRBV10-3	TGTGCCATCAGACGAGATTCGGGCTACACCTTC	CAIRRDSGYTF
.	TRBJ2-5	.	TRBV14	TGTGCCAGCAGCCAAGAGAGGCACTTCCAAGAGACCCAGTACTTC	CASSQERHFQETQYF